A single sample gave rise to the 9 T cell receptor beta chains below, sequenced in a study of blood T cell repertoires in COVID-19. Repertoires were generated with immunoSEQ multiplex PCR, while TCRdb's copy carries only in-frame clones and drops some. Here the sample spans about 160,000 clones, 65% to 80% being singletons. The sequenced sample consisted of peripheral blood. These TCRs come from a man between 60 and 75 years old with acute or convalescent COVID-19.

In its sample, this clone was seen a few times. This chain joins TRBV19 and TRBJ2-6; D is uncertain. The germline V and J ends were trimmed by 4 bases and 0 bases, with 7 bases remaining between them. This CDR3 has 15 amino acids. Germline V gene lookup returns CDR1 LNHDA and CDR2 SQIVND (reference sequence). The CDR3 loop reads CASSKDGSGANVLTF. In nucleotides, the CDR3 is TGTGCCAGTAGTAAAGACGGCTCTGGGGCCAACGTCCTGACTTTC.

This clone was counted at least ten times. The chain joins TRBV19 to TRBJ2-2; 7 bases line up with TRBD2. V trimming: 6 bases; J trimming: 6 bases; junction bases outside the gene matches: 16. Germline CDR1 is LNHDA and CDR2 is SQIVND (reference sequence). This CDR3 is built from 17 residues. This CDR3 reads CASRKISWVAGPGELFF. DNA of the CDR3: TGTGCCAGTAGAAAAATCTCGTGGGTAGCGGGCCCCGGGGAGCTGTTTTTT.

The chain uses TRBV3-1 (or the pseudogene TRBV3-2) and TRBJ1-5; no clear D gene. CDR1 is LGHDT, CDR2 YNNKEL, per germline (reference sequence). V lost 5 bases to trimming and J lost 6 bases, with 11 bases between them. The CDR3 has 13 amino acids. The CDR3 bases are TGTGCCAGCAGCTCTAACGCCGGTCAGCCCCAGCATTTT. This codes for CASSSNAGQPQHF.

The chain has TRBV27 and TRBJ2-7; the match to TRBD1 covers 10 bases. CDR1 and CDR2 (germline): MNHEY, SMNVEV (reference sequence). This CDR3 spans 14 amino acids. Trimming took 4 bases from V and 7 from J; bases not matched to a gene: 7. The CDR3 DNA follows: TGTGCCAGCAGTTGGACAGGGGGAATTGAAGAGCAGTACTTC. As protein: CASSWTGGIEEQYF.

This rearrangement joins TRBV5-5 to TRBJ2-7, with D possibly being TRBD1 (6 bases). Trimming left V 4 bases short and J 0 bases short, with 8 bases between. CDR3 length: 13 amino acids. The germline gives CDR1 SGHKS, CDR2 YYEKEE (reference sequence). The CDR3 loop reads CASSPDSSYEQYF. The CDR3, as DNA: TGTGCCAGCAGCCCGGACAGCTCCTACGAGCAGTACTTC.

The sample holds a few counts of this clone. The V call is TRBV2, the J call TRBJ2-7; TRBD1 might be the D (5 bases). CDR3 length: 14 amino acids. Germline values: CDR1 SNHLY, CDR2 FYNNEI. V was trimmed by 7 bases and J by 5 bases, leaving 18 bases between them. DNA of the CDR3: TGTGCCAGCAATGGCCAGGGTCGGCCGGACGAGCAGTACTTC. Its protein product is CASNGQGRPDEQYF.

This rearrangement joins TRBV5-1 to TRBJ2-3; TRBD1 matches at 7 bases. The length of the CDR3 is 15 residues. With V trimmed by 2 bases and J by 5 bases, 8 bases remained unmatched. Looked up from germline, CDR1 is SGHRS and CDR2 is YFSETQ. The DNA of the CDR3 is TGCGCCAGCAGCTTCCGACAGGGAAGGGGAGATACGCAGTATTTT. It specifies CASSFRQGRGDTQYF.

The rearrangement joins TRBV3-1 (or the pseudogene TRBV3-2) to TRBJ2-2, with a weak D call TRBD1 (5 bases). This CDR3 has 16 residues. Deletions cut 1 base from V and 4 bases from J, with 13 bases between. Germline loops: CDR1 LGHDT, CDR2 YNNKEL (reference sequence). For the CDR3, the DNA is TGTGCCAGCAGCCAAGTCAAGGGGCCGGCCACCGGGGAGCTGTTTTTT. This sequence encodes CASSQVKGPATGELFF.

The count of this clone is one. The genes are TRBV4-1 and TRBJ2-7, with 12 bases identical to TRBD1. The ends lost 4 bases at V and 4 bases at J; junction bases unmatched: 17. The CDR3 consists of 19 residues. CDR1 MGHRA and CDR2 YSYEKL come from the germline V gene. The CDR3: CASSRNMGPGTGGVYEQYF. In nucleotides, the CDR3 is TGCGCCAGCAGCCGCAATATGGGGCCCGGGACAGGGGGCGTTTACGAGCAGTACTTC.